The sequence of this T cell receptor (beta chain) was determined in a study of regulatory T cells in long-lasting Graves disease. Study-level results: The number of shared public clonotypes was higher in persistent patients (about 3,000) than new patients (966). Patients with persistent disease showed a bias toward TRBV28, TRBJ1-2 and TRBJ2-5.

Construction of the TCR beta libraries employed iRepertoire HTBI primers in conjunction with Arm-PCR of CDR3 regions. Per the authors' pipeline: Taken together, the samples had roughly 56 TRBV and roughly 15 TRBJ segments identified. TCRdb used MiXCR to reprocess the multiplex PCR reads, holding one entry per CDR3 protein. In this record, the V and J calls reflect TCRdb's handling and not the investigators' own analysis. Among some 370,000 distinct CDR3 sequences listed, more than 20% were seen once. Noted time point: persistent/refractory GD, antithyroid drugs over 5 years with positive TRAb. PBMCs were the source of the RNA used for TCR sequencing. This clonotype has at least ten counts. Its target is unknown. The CDR3 spans 15 residues. The V gene lost 0 bases and the J gene lost 4 bases, with 10 bases spanning the gap. Germline assignment: CDR1 SGHRS and CDR2 YFSETQ.

The genes are TRBV5-1 and TRBJ1-4, with D hard to call. The clonotype was recovered from a woman between 40 and 55 years old with Graves disease. Sequenced material: peripheral blood mononuclear cells (PBMCs), taken when the disease was refractory, from a patient treated with antithyroid drugs. In nucleotides, the CDR3 is TGCGCCAGCAGCTTGGGTCGGAGGGTTAATGAAAAACTGTTTTTT. Translation gives CASSLGRRVNEKLFF.